This TCR beta chain was sequenced for a study of blood T cell repertoires in COVID-19. The participants were between about 18 and 95 years old and came from roughly 24 US areas. Exposed participants came across a COVID-19 case within 2 weeks before study entry. V lost 6 bases to trimming and J lost 1 base, with 16 bases between them. The V gene's germline CDR1 is SGHTA and CDR2 FQGTGA. The CDR3 runs to 16 residues. The table came from immunoSEQ multiplex PCR; TCRdb's copy has only in-frame clones and leaves some out. The sample consists of 350,000 or so clones, approximately 91% of them appearing once.

The rearrangement joins TRBV7-3 to TRBJ2-4; D possibly corresponds to TRBD1 (6 bases). Material for sequencing was PBMCs or T cells enriched from blood (not recorded which). The clonotype was recovered from a woman in her thirties who had been exposed to COVID-19. CDR3 amino acids: CASSQTGTIAKNIQYF. The CDR3 DNA is TGTGCCAGCAGTCAGACAGGAACGATCGCCAAAAACATTCAGTACTTC.